Each of the 9 T cell receptor beta chains below was sequenced from the same sample in a study of shared clonotypes between healthy human individuals. Measured with immunoSEQ multiplex PCR; TCRdb has only the in-frame clones, and not every one. There are about 1,500,000 clones in the sample; roughly 95% occur only once, and 0.95% to 1.5% lies in the top ten. The sample was naive CD4+ T cells sorted from blood. Described subset: CD45RA+ positively selected. These receptors all stem from a man aged 30-40 years in good health.

This clone showed up just once. The genes are TRBV18 and TRBJ2-6, with 8 bases fitting TRBD2. Per the germline V gene, CDR1 is KGHSH and CDR2 is LQKENI. V shed 3 bases, J shed 4 bases, and the junction held 14 bases outside the gene matches. The CDR3 runs 19 residues. CDR3 in DNA: TGTGCCAGCTCACCCGTTCGGGGGGGCGCGATGTCCGGGGCCAACGTCCTGACTTTC. This translates into CASSPVRGGAMSGANVLTF.

The chain joins TRBV15 to TRBJ2-3; no definite D call. This CDR3 is built from 15 residues. V lost 7 bases, J lost 2 bases, and 16 bases lay in between. In germline, CDR1 is LNHNV, CDR2 YYDKDF (reference sequence). DNA of the CDR3: TGTGCCACCACGAAGGGATTGTTGCACACAGATACGCAGTATTTT. The encoded protein is CATTKGLLHTDTQYF. Drawing the rest from reference TRBV15 and TRBJ2-3, the complete variable domain is DAMVIQNPRYQVTQFGKPVTLSCSQTLNHNVMYWYQQKSSQAPKLLFHYYDKDFNNEADTPDNFQSRRPNTSFCFLDIRSPGLGDTAMYLCATTKGLLHTDTQYFGPGTRLTVL.

This chain connects TRBV18 to TRBJ2-2, with TRBD2 identical over 7 bases. CDR3 length: 15 amino acids. The germline V gene encodes CDR1 KGHSH and CDR2 LQKENI. V lost 3 bases to trimming and J lost 3 bases; unmatched junction nucleotides: 4. In DNA form, the CDR3 reads TGTGCCAGCTCACCCGGGGCGGGAGACACCGGGGAGCTGTTTTTT. This codes for CASSPGAGDTGELFF.

This clone was recorded once. The chain is built from TRBV4-2 and TRBJ2-5; 16 nucleotides line up with TRBD2. The CDR3 sequence is 16 residues long. V lost 5 bases and J lost 3; bases outside the gene matches: 3. Germline V gene data show CDR1 as LGHNA and CDR2 as YNFKEQ. The CDR3 reads CASSRGTSGGEETQYF. The DNA for the CDR3 is TGTGCCAGCAGCAGAGGGACTAGCGGGGGGGAAGAGACCCAGTACTTC.

DNA for the CDR3: TGTGCCAGCAGCGTAGCCATATCCCGGGACAGTAATGAAAAACTGTTTTTT. Translated: CASSVAISRDSNEKLFF. The rearrangement links TRBV9 to TRBJ1-4; 7 bases match TRBD1. V lost 0 bases to trimming and J lost 4 bases; unmatched junction nucleotides: 9. This CDR3 region has 17 residues. Germline V gives CDR1 SGDLS, CDR2 YYNGEE.

The chain employs TRBV19 and TRBJ1-5, with D maybe TRBD1 (5 bases). The CDR3 spans 15 residues. Trimming removed 6 bases from V and 7 bases from J, with 19 bases in between. The germline V gene has CDR1 LNHDA and CDR2 SQIVND (reference sequence). CDR3 coding DNA: TGTGCCAGTAGCCGGGACCAAGCTCAAAGACAGCCCCAGCATTTT. Its translation: CASSRDQAQRQPQHF.

The V call is TRBV14, the J call TRBJ2-3; D not resolved. Germline-derived CDR1 and CDR2 are SGHDN and FVKESK. With 3 bases removed from V and 2 bases from J, the gap between germline ends came to 6 bases. The CDR3 is 13 residues long. The CDR3 loop is CASSQISTDTQYF. The CDR3 region has the DNA TGTGCCAGCAGCCAGATTTCCACAGATACGCAGTATTTT.

The CDR3 loop is CASSPQWGTDTQYF. The CDR3, as DNA: TGTGCCAGCAGCCCCCAATGGGGCACAGATACGCAGTATTTT. The rearrangement links TRBV7-2 to TRBJ2-3; no clear D gene. The CDR3 has 14 residues. V lost 5 bases and J lost 1, with 10 bases in between. Germline values: CDR1 SGHTA, CDR2 FQGNSA.

The V call is TRBV10-2, the J call TRBJ2-7, with 7 positions matching TRBD1. Looked up from germline, CDR1 is WSHSY and CDR2 is SAAADI. CDR3 length: 14 residues. V trimming: 7 bases; J trimming: 1 base; junction bases outside the gene matches: 7. The DNA for the CDR3 is TGCGCCAGCATTTCTCCGGACAGGTCCTACGAGCAGTACTTC. It specifies CASISPDRSYEQYF.